Below, 5 T cell receptor beta chains from the same sample are listed, as sequenced in a study of cytomegalovirus exposure and HLA in healthy donors. A multiplex PCR was run with 60 Vbeta primers and 13 Jbeta primers. Method: immunoSEQ multiplex PCR; TCRdb's copy keeps in-frame clones and lacks some. This table holds around 160,000 clones, about 71% found once. The sample taken for sequencing was PBMCs. The source of these receptors is a man aged 50 to 59 in good health and CMV-seronegative.

This chain links TRBV7-6 with TRBJ2-7; TRBD2 matches 8 bases. V dropped 5 bases and J dropped 4; count of bases not matched to a gene: 13. CDR3 size: 16 residues. Germline V gene data show CDR1 as SGHVS and CDR2 as FNYEAQ. The CDR3 sequence: CASSPDNAGGYYEQYF. The CDR3 nucleotides read TGTGCCAGCAGCCCTGATAACGCGGGGGGTTATTACGAGCAGTACTTC.

This clone was seen only a few times. The chain combines TRBV9 with TRBJ2-7, with TRBD1 as a possible D gene (6 bases). V was clipped by 4 bases and J by 2 bases, with 10 bases between them. Per the germline V gene, CDR1 is SGDLS and CDR2 is YYNGEE. The CDR3 runs 13 residues. The CDR3 coding sequence is TGTGCCAGCAGCCCCGGACAGACCTACGAGCAGTACTTC. It codes for CASSPGQTYEQYF. Drawing the rest from reference TRBV9 and TRBJ2-7, the complete variable domain is DSGVTQTPKHLITATGQRVTLRCSPRSGDLSVYWYQQSLDQGLQFLIQYYNGEERAKGNILERFSAQQFPDLHSELNLSSLELGDSALYFCASSPGQTYEQYFGPGTRLTVT.

This chain links TRBV6-1 with TRBJ2-3, with 10 bases lining up with TRBD1. After removal of 4 bases from V and 5 bases from J, the junction contained 12 bases not matched to a gene. The CDR3 consists of 17 residues. Looked up from germline, CDR1 is MNHNS and CDR2 is SASEGT. CDR3 sequence reads: CASSALTGGVSRDTQYF. In DNA form, the CDR3 reads TGTGCCAGCAGTGCGCTGACAGGGGGCGTGAGTAGAGATACGCAGTATTTT.

The CDR3 DNA sequence: TGTGCCAGCAGGGGCCTTACAATTGAAGCTTTCTTT. Residues: CASRGLTIEAFF. The chain employs TRBV21-1 and TRBJ1-1; the table's D call of TRBD1 was not tested on the DNA. TRBV21-1 is a pseudogene. The CDR3 consists of 12 residues.

The chain couples TRBV10-3 to TRBJ1-6; no definite D call. Per germline, CDR1 ENHRY and CDR2 SYGVKD. This CDR3 is 13 amino acids long. V lost 7 bases to trimming and J lost 6 bases, with 10 bases between them. In nucleotides, the CDR3 is TGTGCCATCACCCCGACACTTAATTCACCCCTCCACTTT. It codes for CAITPTLNSPLHF.